The clone carrying this TCR beta chain was seen just once. Terminally differentiated effector memory CD45RA+ cells were excluded from the naive CD8 cells, which were CD45RO-negative and positively selected for CCR7. This entry is derived from a study of shared clonotypes between healthy human individuals. As for the study in general: Each donor's CD8 memory used one plate, CD8 naive two, each CD4 subset three.

TCRdb's table, derived via immunoSEQ multiplex PCR, lists solely in-frame clones and lacks some. The table has some 2.1 million clones, approximately 92% seen once; the top ten hold roughly 1.7%. Trimming removed 3 bases at V and 8 bases at J, with 13 bases between. The CDR3 contains 13 residues. Germline CDR1 and CDR2: MDHEN and SYDVKM. The receptor comes from a man in his late teens or twenties in good health. Some clones in this sample may be carry-over from other donors' samples. The rearrangement uses TRBV28 and TRBJ1-2; no firm D call. The sequencing sample was made of naive CD8+ T cells from PBMCs. The CDR3 is CASSFKSHRGYTF. DNA of the CDR3: TGTGCCAGCAGTTTTAAATCCCACCGAGGCTACACCTTC.